The TCR beta chain under discussion was sequenced for a study of post-analysis software for immune sequencing data. Study background: Recorded subtypes: relapsing-remitting, secondary progressive, progressive-relapsing; some patients unannotated.

The TCR beta cDNA libraries carried unique molecular identifiers. Once about 0.85 to 11 million T cells were used, approximately 520,000 cDNA molecules resulted. Using its own MiXCR run on the PCR reads, TCRdb lists one record per CDR3 protein. The sample includes about 260,000 distinct CDR3 sequences, 36% of them seen just once. General study findings and limits: Patients carried roughly 5 TRBV segments more frequently than controls did, and TRBV5-6, TRBV5-1 and TRBV20-1 were among them.

A word on this clonotype: Its matching antigen is unknown. Compared with germline, one end of the junction differs, possibly owing to a read error.

Germline V CDR1 and CDR2: DFQATT, SNEGSKA (reference sequence). This CDR3 region has 14 residues. The sequencing input was blood. The rearrangement joins TRBV20-1 to TRBJ2-2; TRBD1 agrees at 8 bases. The sequence came from a girl aged 10 to 17 with multiple sclerosis. The CDR3 DNA reads TGCAGTGCTAGTCGGACAGGGTTAACCGGGGAGCGGTTTTTT. Amino acids: CSASRTGLTGERFF.